The clone carrying this T cell receptor (beta chain) was detected only a few times. Its antigen is currently unknown. TCRdb reanalysed the RT-PCR reads using MiXCR and keeps one entry per CDR3 protein. Counted here are 280,000 or so distinct CDR3 sequences, 21% occurring once; the ten biggest clones make up around 9.6%. The CDR3 runs 15 residues. The V end was cut by 4 bases, the J end by 7 bases, with 23 bases between. Germline V gene lookup returns CDR1 SQVTM and CDR2 ANQGSEA. These data are taken from a study of response to subunit inactivated influenza vaccine. Study-wide points: It was suggested by the authors that few new T cells are recruited by each seasonal influenza vaccination.

The input for sequencing was PBMCs from blood, taken 21 months after vaccination. The chain joins TRBV29-1 to TRBJ2-7; perhaps TRBD1 as D (6 bases). This receptor was identified in a man in his fifties or sixties who received an inactivated influenza vaccine. The CDR3, as DNA: TGCAGCGTTGGGGGGCCGTTGGCTGGAACGAGGGAGCAGTACTTC. Translating it yields CSVGGPLAGTREQYF.